Listed here is a single T cell receptor beta chain. Enrolment of Seattle patients took place during active infection, and they were followed longitudinally. This record comes from a study of blood T cell repertoires in COVID-19. Study details: Sites across the United States, Italy and Spain contributed samples from acute and convalescent COVID-19.

Generated by immunoSEQ multiplex PCR, the TCRdb table keeps only in-frame clones and is missing some. This sample yields 300,000 to 400,000 clones, of which 86% are seen a single time; around 7.5% belongs to the top ten. There are 15 residues in the CDR3. The germline gives CDR1 MNHEY, CDR2 SVGAGI. The V gene lost 2 bases and the J gene lost 0 bases, with 11 bases spanning the gap. Sequencing used peripheral blood. This receptor was obtained from a woman aged 55-69 years with COVID-19, enrolled during active disease. The chain couples TRBV6-5 to TRBJ2-7, with D perhaps TRBD2 (6 bases). The CDR3 DNA reads TGTGCCAGCAGTTACGGTGGGGGACTCTCCTACGAGCAGTACTTC. Translation gives CASSYGGGLSYEQYF.